This is a list of T cell receptor beta chains from one sample in a study of blood T cell repertoires in COVID-19. Here immunoSEQ multiplex PCR was the method, and the copy in TCRdb shows in-frame clones only, minus some. The data show tens of thousands of clones, more than 60% seen once. The specimen sequenced was peripheral blood. The receptors originated from a man between 65 and 79 years old with acute or convalescent COVID-19. Each CDR3 is given with its conserved first and last residue. The order of the fields is J gene, clone size, V gene, D gene, CDR3 DNA, CDR3 protein. A D gene is named only where the DNA matches it firmly. Part of the rows lack a size; the others show once, few, many or a class for expanded clones.

TRBJ1-3	-	TRBV24-1	-	TGTGCCACCAGTGATCATCAGTCTGGAAACACCATATATTTT	CATSDHQSGNTIYF
TRBJ1-3	-	TRBV14	-	TGTGCCAGCAGCCAAGGGGCTCCTCCTGGAAACACCATATATTTT	CASSQGAPPGNTIYF
TRBJ2-3	-	TRBV11-2	TRBD2	TGTGCCAGCAGCCCCGGGACTAGCGGGACAGATACGCAGTATTTT	CASSPGTSGTDTQYF
TRBJ1-5	-	TRBV5-4	-	TGTGCCAGCAGCTTGGGGGGGCAGGGCCCCCAGCATTTT	CASSLGGQGPQHF
TRBJ1-6	-	TRBV3-1/TRBV3-2	-	TGTGCCAGCAGTCAGGGCAGGGTCGTTTCACCCCTCCACTTT	CASSQGRVVSPLHF
TRBJ1-4	-	TRBV5-1	TRBD1	TGCGCCAGCAGCTTTGACAGGGGAGGGGAAAAACTGTTTTTT	CASSFDRGGEKLFF
TRBJ1-2	-	TRBV10-2	-	TGCGCCAGCAGTGAGTCGGGGGCCGGGAACTATGGCTACACCTTC	CASSESGAGNYGYTF
TRBJ1-6	-	TRBV6-5	TRBD1	TGTGCCAGCAGCCGGGACAGGGCGGGGTTGCCCCTCCACTTT	CASSRDRAGLPLHF
TRBJ2-1	-	TRBV3-1/TRBV3-2	-	TGTGCCAGCAGCCAAGCGCGAAGGCGGGGATCCTACAATGAGCAGTTCTTC	CASSQARRRGSYNEQFF
TRBJ2-1	-	TRBV2	-	TGTGCCAGCAGTGAAGCCCGCGCGGCTAGCAATAACAATGAGCAGTTCTTC	CASSEARAASNNNEQFF
TRBJ2-3	few	TRBV6-1	TRBD2	TGTGCCAGCAGTGAATCTATAGCGGGGGGGCAGACAGATACGCAGTATTTT	CASSESIAGGQTDTQYF
TRBJ1-6	-	TRBV7-9	TRBD1	TGTGCCAGCAGCTCTGGACAGGCATGGTCTCGAGCCCTCCACTTT	CASSSGQAWSRALHF
TRBJ1-5	few	TRBV5-1	-	TGCGCCAGCAGTCCGGACAGCTTTCCTAATCAGCCCCAGCATTTT	CASSPDSFPNQPQHF
TRBJ2-7	-	TRBV3-1/TRBV3-2	-	TGTGCCAGCAGTCCCACTGATGCCCCTTCCTACGAGCAGTACTTC	CASSPTDAPSYEQYF
TRBJ1-2	-	TRBV28	-	TGTGCCAGCAGTTTCTTATGGGGCCCGTTTAATGGCTACACCTTC	CASSFLWGPFNGYTF
TRBJ2-7	once	TRBV2	TRBD1	TGTGCCAGCAGCGAAGGGGGCAGGCAGTACTTC	CASSEGGRQYF
TRBJ1-5	few	TRBV5-1	-	TGCGCCAGCAGCTTGGGGGACAATAATCAGCCCCAGCATTTT	CASSLGDNNQPQHF
TRBJ2-3	-	TRBV5-4	TRBD1	TGTGCCAGCAGCTTCCGCCGGGACAGGCTCACAGATACGCAGTATTTT	CASSFRRDRLTDTQYF
TRBJ2-3	-	TRBV29-1	TRBD1	TGCAGCGTGGGAGACAGGGGTTTCACAGATACGCAGTATTTT	CSVGDRGFTDTQYF
TRBJ2-1	-	TRBV10-1	TRBD1	TGCGCCAGCAGTGGGACAGGGTTCGATGAGCAGTTCTTC	CASSGTGFDEQFF
TRBJ2-5	-	TRBV7-6	-	TGTGCCAGCAGCTCGGGTTTTTGGGAGACCCAGTACTTC	CASSSGFWETQYF
TRBJ2-2	-	TRBV27	TRBD2	TGTGCCAGCAGTCCAAGGGAGGGCGGGGAGCTGTTTTTT	CASSPREGGELFF
TRBJ1-2	-	TRBV4-2	-	TGTGCCAGCAGCCAAGCCCGCGTCCAGGGTTCTGGCTACACCTTC	CASSQARVQGSGYTF
TRBJ1-2	-	TRBV27	-	TGTGCCAGCAGCTCGGACTTCAGCGATAACTATGGCTACACCTTC	CASSSDFSDNYGYTF
TRBJ2-5	once	TRBV5-5	-	TGTGCCAGCAGCTCCACCCCGGGACTCCGTGGATTAGGGGAGACCCAGTACTTC	CASSSTPGLRGLGETQYF
TRBJ2-7	-	TRBV4-1	-	TGCGCCAGCAGCCCTTGGGACACTCTCTACGAGCAGTACTTC	CASSPWDTLYEQYF
TRBJ2-1	-	TRBV9	TRBD2	TGTGCCAGCACAACCGACCCGCGGGGGGGTTACAATGAGCAGTTCTTC	CASTTDPRGGYNEQFF
TRBJ2-7	-	TRBV19	TRBD2	TGTGCCAGTAGTATAGGGGCTAGCGGCTCCTACGAGCAGTACTTC	CASSIGASGSYEQYF
TRBJ1-1	-	TRBV11-2	TRBD1	TGTGCCAGCAGCCCTGGGACAGGGGGCATGAACACTGAAGCTTTCTTT	CASSPGTGGMNTEAFF
TRBJ1-4	few	TRBV7-9	-	TGTGCCAGCAGCCACCCAGGAACCGAAAAACTGTTTTTT	CASSHPGTEKLFF
TRBJ1-1	-	TRBV7-2	TRBD1	TGTGCCAGCAGCGCCTACAGGGGTTTGGACACTGAAGCTTTCTTT	CASSAYRGLDTEAFF
TRBJ2-7	once	TRBV6-6	TRBD1	TGTGCCAGCATCTCCACGACAGGGGGGTCCTACGAGCAGTACTTC	CASISTTGGSYEQYF
TRBJ2-5	-	TRBV3-1/TRBV3-2	TRBD2	TGTGCCAGCAGCCAATTTGCGGGGGGGCAAGAGACCCAGTACTTC	CASSQFAGGQETQYF
TRBJ1-6	-	TRBV4-2	TRBD1	TGTGCCAGCAGTCCTATAAACCGGGACAGGGATCGACCCCTCCACTTT	CASSPINRDRDRPLHF
TRBJ2-3	-	TRBV5-1	TRBD2	TGCGCCAGCAGCCTACTAGCGGGGCAAGATACGCAGTATTTT	CASSLLAGQDTQYF
TRBJ1-2	once	TRBV4-2	TRBD1	TGTGCCAGCAGCCTCTCGGACAGGGGAAGCTATGGCTACACCTTC	CASSLSDRGSYGYTF